This T cell receptor (beta chain) was captured by sequencing in a study of beta chain features in type 1 diabetes. The CDR3 totals 13 residues. Trimming took 6 bases from V and 4 from J, leaving 12 bases between them. Germline V gene lookup returns CDR1 LNHDA and CDR2 SQIVND (reference sequence). Isolated RNA was reverse transcribed in full, so expressed TCRB transcripts were sequenced. Generated by immunoSEQ multiplex PCR, the TCRdb table keeps only in-frame clones and is missing some. The sample records around 450,000 clones, about 10% being singletons. This clone occurred a few times. The sequencing input was naive CD4+ T cells from blood. The J gene is TRBJ1-1, the V gene TRBV19; no reliable D call. The receptor was derived from a woman between 18 and 29 years old in good health. CDR3 sequence: CASSPAVSTEAFF. CDR3 DNA: TGTGCCAGTAGCCCCGCCGTATCCACTGAAGCTTTCTTT. The variable domain in full, completed from reference TRBV19 and TRBJ1-1, reads DGGITQSPKYLFRKEGQNVTLSCEQNLNHDAMYWYRQDPGQGLRLIYYSQIVNDFQKGDIAEGYSVSREKKESFPLTVTSAQKNPTAFYLCASSPAVSTEAFFGQGTRLTVV.